A single sample gave rise to the 27 T cell receptor beta chains below, sequenced in a study of identical twins. One entry per CDR3 protein results from TCRdb running MiXCR on the 5' RACE reads. The data hold 1.5 million or so distinct CDR3 sequences, with more than 30% observed a single time. Sequencing was done on a sample of cord blood. These receptors originate from a newborn girl in good health.

Comment on this clonotype: A much bigger clone sits one base away, suggesting this may be a read error. The chain is built from TRBV12-3 or TRBV12-4 and TRBJ1-2; 10 positions agree with TRBD1. The CDR3 contains 15 residues. The CDR3 nucleotides are TGTGCCGGCAGTGCTACGGGACAGGGGAACTATGGCTACACCTTC. Protein sequence: CAGSATGQGNYGYTF.

The CDR3 DNA follows: TGTGCCAGCAGCCAAGGGGGGTGGGTAGCCAAAAACATTCAGTACTTC. Translated, it gives CASSQGGWVAKNIQYF. V usage is TRBV3-1 and J usage is TRBJ2-4; D is tentatively TRBD1 or TRBD2 (5 bases each). Per the germline V gene, CDR1 is LGHDT and CDR2 is YNNKEL (reference sequence). The V end was cut by 1 base, the J end by 0 bases, with 10 bases between. The CDR3 extends over 16 amino acids.

This clonotype was seen a few times. The junction departs from the called germline gene at one end, perhaps through a read error. The rearrangement uses TRBV5-1 and TRBJ2-4; TRBD1 is a possible D gene (6 bases). Germline V gene sequence: CDR1 SGHRS, CDR2 YFSETQ. This CDR3 region has 15 residues. CDR3 bases: TGCGCCAGCAGTTTGGACAGTCAAGCCAAAAACATTCAGTACTTC. Amino acids: CASSLDSQAKNIQYF.

The table lists this clonotype with a few counts. The CDR3 loop reads CASTLFFSASSTDTQYF. CDR3 nucleotides: TGTGCCAGCACCCTATTCTTTTCCGCTTCTAGCACAGATACGCAGTATTTT. The chain has TRBV28 and TRBJ2-3, with D uncertain. Trimming left V 7 bases short and J 0 bases short, with 20 bases between. The CDR3 runs 17 residues. Germline values: CDR1 MDHEN, CDR2 SYDVKM.

This clonotype has more than one count but fewer than ten. The gene calls are TRBV7-2 and TRBJ2-3, with no clear D. The germline V gene has CDR1 SGHTA and CDR2 FQGNSA. V shed 4 bases and J shed 1 base, with 9 bases lying between them. This CDR3 is 14 amino acids long. The CDR3 region is CASSYLLGTDTQYF. For the CDR3, the DNA is TGTGCCAGCAGCTACCTATTGGGCACAGATACGCAGTATTTT. Based on the CDR3 plus reference TRBV7-2 and TRBJ2-3, the full variable domain is GAGVSQSPSNKVTEKGKDVELRCDPISGHTALYWYRQSLGQGLEFLIYFQGNSAPDKSGLPSDRFSAERTGGSVSTLTIQRTQQEDSAVYLCASSYLLGTDTQYFGPGTRLTVL.

This clonotype appeared a few times. The chain links TRBV7-9 to TRBJ1-3; D might be TRBD1 (5 bases). Trimming pared 2 bases from V and 3 bases from J, leaving 8 bases between. The CDR3 runs to 14 residues. The germline CDR1 and CDR2 sequences are SEHNR and FQNEAQ (reference sequence). The CDR3, as DNA: TGTGCCAGCAGCTTACCAGGGCGTGGAAACACCATATATTTT. Its protein is CASSLPGRGNTIYF.

The CDR3 DNA reads TGTGCCAGCACCCTCGGGACAGGGCGGAAGACCCAGTACTTC. Translation gives CASTLGTGRKTQYF. J is TRBJ2-5 and V is TRBV28; 9 bases are a match to TRBD1. CDR3 length equals 14 residues. Trimming at V came to 7 bases and at J to 6 bases, leaving 9 bases not matched to a gene. Germline V lookup: CDR1 MDHEN, CDR2 SYDVKM.

In the case of this clonotype: Germline is not matched at one junction end, which may reflect a read error. The rearrangement uses TRBV7-2 and TRBJ2-5; 12 bases are shared with TRBD2. This CDR3 spans 14 amino acids. Germline V gene sequence: CDR1 SGHTA, CDR2 FQGNSA. The CDR3: CSSSLALAGGEQYF. DNA for the CDR3: TGTTCCAGCAGCTTAGCACTAGCGGGGGGTGAGCAGTACTTC.

V usage is TRBV25-1 and J usage is TRBJ2-3, with D possibly being TRBD1 or TRBD2 (5 bases each). The CDR3 extends over 14 amino acids. CDR1 is MGHDK, CDR2 SYGVNS, per germline. V lost 4 bases to trimming and J lost 6 bases, with 14 bases between them. The CDR3 protein is CASSVTTWGDTQYF. The CDR3 DNA sequence: TGTGCCAGCAGTGTAACTACCTGGGGGGATACGCAGTATTTT.

This clonotype was picked up a small number of times. The V call is TRBV24-1, the J call TRBJ2-3; a possible D gene is TRBD2 (5 bases). Trimming took 2 bases from V and 1 from J, leaving 9 bases between them. CDR3 length: 15 amino acids. Germline-derived CDR1 and CDR2 are KGHDR and SFDVKD. DNA for the CDR3: TGTGCCACCAGTGATTCGGGATCGCGCACAGATACGCAGTATTTT. Protein sequence: CATSDSGSRTDTQYF.

This CDR3 is CALRTTWTGELFF. The CDR3 DNA reads as TGTGCCCTACGGACCACTTGGACCGGGGAGCTGTTTTTT. This chain connects TRBV10-3 to TRBJ2-2; D is ambiguous. The CDR3 runs 13 residues. Germline V gene data show CDR1 as ENHRY and CDR2 as SYGVKD. V was cut by 11 bases and J by 5 bases, with 15 bases left in between.

This clonotype was recorded at least ten times. CDR3 loop: CASSPGGEQFF. CDR3 coding DNA: TGTGCCAGCAGCCCCGGGGGTGAGCAGTTCTTC. The chain couples TRBV3-1 to TRBJ2-1; D is perhaps TRBD2 (6 bases). The CDR3 spans 11 residues. CDR1 and CDR2 from the germline V gene are LGHDT and YNNKEL (reference sequence). Trimming removed 4 bases from V and 9 bases from J, with 7 bases in between.

V and J are TRBV4-1 and TRBJ1-2, with 8 bases matching TRBD1. Trimming at V came to 3 bases and at J to 8 bases, leaving 8 bases not matched to a gene. Germline V gene lookup returns CDR1 MGHRA and CDR2 YSYEKL. The CDR3 extends over 14 amino acids. This chain's CDR3 is CASSQEPTGGGYTF. CDR3 DNA sequence: TGCGCCAGCAGCCAGGAGCCAACAGGGGGAGGCTACACCTTC.

In this sample, this clonotype turned up a few times. This chain's CDR3 is CSARSFSNTEAFF. The CDR3 bases are TGCAGTGCTAGGAGCTTTTCGAACACTGAAGCTTTCTTT. The chain carries TRBV20-1 and TRBJ1-1; D is ambiguous. This CDR3 has 13 amino acids. V was pared by 3 bases and J by 1 base, with 9 bases between. Germline V gives CDR1 DFQATT, CDR2 SNEGSKA (reference sequence).

This clonotype was seen only once. This chain uses TRBV7-9 with TRBJ2-2; 9 bases align to TRBD1. Losses at the gene ends were 0 bases for V and 4 bases for J; bases not matched to a gene: 6. The CDR3 contains 17 residues. Germline V gene lookup returns CDR1 SEHNR and CDR2 FQNEAQ (reference sequence). The CDR3 nucleotides read TGTGCCAGCAGCTTAGCGGGACAGGGATGGGTCACCGGGGAGCTGTTTTTT. It specifies CASSLAGQGWVTGELFF.

A few counts support this clonotype. CDR3 protein: CATSRDNDRFYNEQFF. Here the CDR3 DNA reads TGTGCCACCAGCAGAGATAACGATAGGTTCTACAATGAGCAGTTCTTC. The chain joins TRBV15 to TRBJ2-1; D unclear. CDR1 and CDR2 from the germline V gene are LNHNV and YYDKDF (reference sequence). The ends were cut back, 0 bases at V and 3 bases at J, with 12 bases in the middle. This CDR3 is built from 16 residues.

The chain combines TRBV29-1 with TRBJ1-5, with D possibly TRBD1 on 6 matching bases. CDR3 length: 12 amino acids. The germline V gene encodes CDR1 SQVTM and CDR2 ANQGSEA. V dropped 7 bases and J dropped 6 bases, with 13 bases sitting between them. The CDR3 region is CSDLQGSQPQHF. The CDR3 DNA reads TGCAGCGATTTACAGGGTAGTCAGCCCCAGCATTTT.

This clonotype came up a few times. The DNA of the CDR3 is TGCAGTGCTAGACAGACAGGGTCCTACGAGCAGTACTTC. Encoded protein: CSARQTGSYEQYF. The chain couples TRBV20-1 to TRBJ2-7; 7 nucleotides match TRBD1. The ends lost 2 bases at V and 1 base at J; junction bases unmatched: 2. This CDR3 region has 13 residues. CDR1 is DFQATT and CDR2 is SNEGSKA in the germline V gene (reference sequence).

This clonotype was seen repeatedly, ten times or more. This rearrangement joins TRBV11-2 to TRBJ2-1; 12 bases fit TRBD1. The CDR3 sequence is 15 residues long. After removal of 3 bases from V and 6 bases from J, the junction contained 3 bases not matched to a gene. CDR1 is SGHAT and CDR2 is FQNNGV in the germline V gene. Here the CDR3 reads CASSFRDRGRNEQFF. The DNA for the CDR3 is TGTGCCAGCAGCTTCCGGGACAGGGGGCGCAATGAGCAGTTCTTC.

Concerning this clonotype itself: Relative to the germline gene, one junction end is altered; a read error may explain this. The chain recombines TRBV2 with TRBJ2-7, with no clear D. Germline CDR1 SNHLY, CDR2 FYNNEI. The CDR3 is 13 residues long. The CDR3 DNA follows: TGTGCCAACAGTGGTGGGCAGAACTACGAGCAGTACTTC. Translated: CANSGGQNYEQYF.

CDR3 residues: CSARPSGISYEQYF. Here the CDR3 DNA reads TGCAGTGCTAGACCCAGCGGGATCTCCTACGAGCAGTACTTC. This chain uses TRBV20-1 with TRBJ2-7, with 7 bases lining up with TRBD2. CDR3 size: 14 residues. V lost 2 bases and J lost 0; bases outside the gene matches: 4. CDR1 and CDR2 (germline): DFQATT, SNEGSKA (reference sequence).

This clonotype was found many times. The chain couples TRBV5-1 to TRBJ1-2, with D hard to call. The germline CDR1 and CDR2 sequences are SGHRS and YFSETQ. The CDR3 extends over 14 amino acids. V was cut by 1 base and J by 0 bases, with 7 bases left in between. The CDR3 spells CASSLPGSNYGYTF. CDR3 in DNA: TGCGCCAGCAGCTTGCCCGGATCTAACTATGGCTACACCTTC.

This chain joins TRBV2 and TRBJ2-5; D uncertain. The CDR3 sequence is 15 residues long. The germline gives CDR1 SNHLY, CDR2 FYNNEI. V lost 1 base and J lost 0, with 9 bases in between. CDR3 sequence (DNA): TGTGCCAGCAGTGAAGACCCAAAGTACCAAGAGACCCAGTACTTC. Its protein is CASSEDPKYQETQYF.

The chain carries TRBV5-1 and TRBJ1-1, with TRBD1 matching 7 bases. V gave up 5 bases and J gave up 1 base; unmatched junction bases: 5. The germline V gene encodes CDR1 SGHRS and CDR2 YFSETQ. This CDR3 comprises 14 residues. The CDR3: CASSGTAQNTEAFF. The CDR3 DNA reads TGCGCCAGCAGTGGGACAGCACAGAACACTGAAGCTTTCTTT.

The chain links TRBV7-9 to TRBJ1-2; D might be TRBD1 (6 bases). V gave up 5 bases and J gave up 0 bases, with 19 bases separating them. This CDR3 region has 17 residues. In germline, CDR1 is SEHNR, CDR2 FQNEAQ (reference sequence). The CDR3 here is CASSLLPDRPTNYGYTF. The CDR3 nucleotides read TGTGCCAGCAGCCTCCTTCCCGACAGGCCCACTAACTATGGCTACACCTTC.

This CDR3 is CASSQAGAIHEQYF. Written as DNA, the CDR3 is TGTGCCAGCAGCCAAGCGGGCGCCATCCACGAGCAGTACTTC. V usage is TRBV4-2 and J usage is TRBJ2-7; D is uncertain. V gave up 1 base and J gave up 5 bases, with 12 bases separating them. This CDR3 is built from 14 residues. In germline, CDR1 is LGHNA, CDR2 YNFKEQ.

This clonotype turned up a few times. V usage is TRBV6-5 and J usage is TRBJ2-1, with TRBD2 identical over 9 bases. Germline V gene data show CDR1 as MNHEY and CDR2 as SVGAGI. Unmatched junction bases numbered 11, after V lost 1 base and J lost 13 bases. The CDR3 runs to 15 residues. The CDR3 DNA is TGTGCCAGCAGTTACTTTAGCGGGAGTGGGAACTCCCAGTTCTTC. Translating gives CASSYFSGSGNSQFF.